This record concerns one T cell receptor (beta chain) sequence. Its antigen is not identified. Markers CD45RO/CCR7/CD25/CD127/CD95/CD27 served to sort CD4+ naive, central memory, regulatory and stem cell-like memory cells. These data are taken from a study of beta chain features in type 1 diabetes. General study points: All four CD4+ subsets from Type 1 diabetes patients carried moderately but significantly shorter TCRB CDR3s. Amplification by PCR could prefer shorter templates, with the same effect in patients and controls.

Reverse transcription of all isolated RNA meant that expressed TCRB transcripts were sequenced. Sequenced by immunoSEQ multiplex PCR; TCRdb stores in-frame clones only, minus some. Of about 15,000 clones in the sample, approximately 68% are singletons; the top ten hold about 0.5%. The sequence derives from a young woman with type 1 diabetes. The source material was stem cell memory CD4+ T cells from blood.

The CDR3 region has the DNA TGTGCCTTGGGACAGGGGTCCTACAATGAGCAGTTCTTC. Protein product: CALGQGSYNEQFF. V usage is TRBV7-8 and J usage is TRBJ2-1; 10 bases are a match to TRBD1. The V gene end was trimmed by 11 bases and the J gene end by 1 base; junction bases not matched to a gene: 2. The CDR3 contains 13 residues. Germline V gives CDR1 SGHVS, CDR2 FQNEAQ.